This entry lists 8 T cell receptor beta chains sequenced from one sample in a study of shared clonotypes between healthy human individuals. The table came from immunoSEQ multiplex PCR; TCRdb's copy has only in-frame clones and leaves some out. Here the sample spans 500,000 to 700,000 clones, 90% to 95% being singletons. CD45RO-negative, CCR7-selected cells formed the naive CD8 fraction, which excluded terminally differentiated effector memory CD45RA+ cells. Sequencing was carried out using naive CD8+ T cells sorted from blood. Receptor source: a woman aged 25 to 39 in good health.

This chain connects TRBV7-2 to TRBJ2-7; D perhaps matches TRBD1 (6 bases). Germline V CDR1 and CDR2: SGHTA, FQGNSA. This CDR3 spans 16 amino acids. Trimming cost V 2 bases and J 2 bases, with 16 bases left between them. The CDR3 nucleotides are TGTGCCAGCAGCTTATTCGGCAGGGGACGACCCTACGAGCAGTACTTC. It codes for CASSLFGRGRPYEQYF.

The chain carries TRBV29-1 and TRBJ2-4; the D is unclear. Trimming took 4 bases from V and 5 from J, leaving 15 bases between them. The germline CDR1 and CDR2 sequences are SQVTM and ANQGSEA. This CDR3 is built from 14 residues. The CDR3, as DNA: TGCAGCGTTGTGTTAGGGCCTCGGGAAAACATTCAGTACTTC. Translating gives CSVVLGPRENIQYF. Full variable domain (missing parts from reference TRBV29-1 and TRBJ2-4): SAVISQKPSRDICQRGTSLTIQCQVDSQVTMMFWYRQQPGQSLTLIATANQGSEATYESGFVIDKFPISRPNLTFSTLTVSNMSPEDSSIYLCSVVLGPRENIQYFGAGTRLSVL.

In its sample, this clone was seen a few times. The rearrangement joins TRBV9 to TRBJ2-7, with TRBD2 matching over 8 bases. V was pared by 5 bases and J by 2 bases, with 9 bases of the junction left unmatched. Germline V gene lookup returns CDR1 SGDLS and CDR2 YYNGEE. This CDR3 region has 15 residues. The CDR3 loop reads CASSRAGGPPYEQYF. CDR3 DNA sequence: TGTGCCAGCAGTCGGGCGGGAGGTCCCCCCTACGAGCAGTACTTC.

This clone has only one observation. This sequence joins TRBV28 and TRBJ1-1; no clear D. The CDR3 is made up of 13 amino acids. Germline lookup yields CDR1 MDHEN and CDR2 SYDVKM. V was pared by 9 bases and J by 5 bases, with 16 bases between. CDR3 in amino acids: CASSPAGLTEAFF. DNA of the CDR3: TGTGCCAGTTCCCCGGCGGGGTTGACTGAAGCTTTCTTT.

The J gene is TRBJ2-5, the V gene TRBV29-1; 14 bases are shared with TRBD2. The J call may be in error: the DNA end matches TRBJ2-7 better. There are 13 residues in the CDR3. Germline-derived CDR1 and CDR2 are SQVTM and ANQGSEA. The DNA for the CDR3 is TGCAGCGGGACTAGCGGGAGGCCCTACGAGCAGTACTTC. This encodes CSGTSGRPYEQYF.

As to this clone: The same CDR3 arises from other DNA sequences in this sample as well. The chain combines TRBV5-6 with TRBJ2-7; 11 positions agree with TRBD2. The germline gives CDR1 SGHDT, CDR2 YYEEEE. V dropped 4 bases and J dropped 3; count of bases not matched to a gene: 3. There are 14 residues in the CDR3. This chain's CDR3 is CASSLGLAVYEQYF. In nucleotides, the CDR3 is TGTGCCAGCAGCCTGGGACTAGCGGTCTACGAGCAGTACTTC.

The chain couples TRBV28 to TRBJ2-1, with 8 bases identical to TRBD2. The germline CDR1 and CDR2 sequences are MDHEN and SYDVKM. The CDR3 is made up of 16 amino acids. The V segment lost 6 bases and the J segment 1 base; nucleotides outside the gene matches: 8. CDR3 DNA sequence: TGTGCCAGCAGCCCCGCCAGCGGGAGATCCTACAATGAGCAGTTCTTC. It specifies CASSPASGRSYNEQFF. Filled out from reference TRBV28 and TRBJ2-1, the complete variable domain reads DVKVTQSSRYLVKRTGEKVFLECVQDMDHENMFWYRQDPGLGLRLIYFSYDVKMKEKGDIPEGYSVSREKKERFSLILESASTNQTSMYLCASSPASGRSYNEQFFGPGTRLTVL.

The V call is TRBV27, the J call TRBJ1-2; D is ambiguous. The CDR3 is 18 residues long. Germline-derived CDR1 and CDR2 are MNHEY and SMNVEV (reference sequence). Deletions cut 5 bases from V and 0 bases from J, with 22 bases between. The CDR3 bases are TGTGCCAGCAGTCCTTTCCCCGGGTCCCTTTTAGCTAACTATGGCTACACCTTC. It translates to CASSPFPGSLLANYGYTF.